Presented here are 13 T cell receptor beta chains from one specimen sequenced in a study of blood T cells in healthy people across ages (dated by TCRdb to between 2014 and 2017). Library generation was performed with 5' RACE. Sequenced on an Illumina HiSeq 2500. A second PCR of 7 to 11 cycles was performed with a sample-barcoded 5' primer and a J-beta primer mix. The raw public data were reprocessed by TCRdb itself: fastp quality trimming at Q25, MiXCR clonotype calling, in-frame beta chains only. Each entry is one CDR3 protein sequence, shown with its most common DNA and genes. The sample table holds hundreds of thousands of distinct CDR3 sequences, of which roughly 32% were seen once. 15% to 17% of the sample goes to the ten largest clones. The sequencing sample was made of blood. These receptors were obtained from a woman older than 75 in good health. Donor details come from another sample of the same person, matched by shared clones.

The chain couples TRBV7-9 to TRBJ2-3; D possibly matches TRBD1 or TRBD2 (6 bases each). The CDR3 consists of 16 residues. V was trimmed by 1 base and J by 0 bases, leaving 11 bases between them. Germline V gives CDR1 SEHNR, CDR2 FQNEAQ (reference sequence). CDR3 amino acids: CASSLGGASSTDTQYF. The CDR3 bases are TGTGCCAGCAGCTTAGGGGGGGCTTCTAGCACAGATACGCAGTATTTT.

This clonotype was recorded many times. The CDR3 coding sequence is TGTGCCAGCAGAGCGAGGCAGATAGCCAAAAACATTCAGTACTTC. This sequence encodes CASRARQIAKNIQYF. The chain couples TRBV27 to TRBJ2-4, with no clear D. Deletions cut 6 bases from V and 0 bases from J, with 12 bases between. Germline-derived CDR1 and CDR2 are MNHEY and SMNVEV (reference sequence). CDR3 length: 15 residues.

This clonotype was counted a few times. The rearrangement joins TRBV7-4 to TRBJ2-1; D is perhaps TRBD2 (6 bases). This CDR3 has 15 residues. V lost 5 bases and J lost 7, with 18 bases in between. CDR1 and CDR2 from the germline V gene are SGHVT and SQSDAQ. CDR3 loop: CASSIGGGGRNEQFF. The DNA of the CDR3 is TGTGCCAGCAGCATTGGAGGTGGAGGGCGGAATGAGCAGTTCTTC.

This clonotype was found a few times. This chain connects TRBV4-2 to TRBJ1-6; 8 bases are shared with TRBD1. Germline CDR1 is LGHNA and CDR2 is YNFKEQ. V lost 1 base and J lost 5; bases outside the gene matches: 7. The CDR3 length is 17 residues. The CDR3 DNA follows: TGTGCCAGCAGCCAAGTGAGTACAGGGGGGAATAATTCACCCCTCCACTTT. This translates into CASSQVSTGGNNSPLHF.

The chain is built from TRBV3-1 and TRBJ2-3; D uncertain. CDR1 is LGHDT, CDR2 YNNKEL, per germline (reference sequence). V dropped 0 bases and J dropped 3 bases, with 16 bases sitting between them. The length of the CDR3 is 17 residues. CDR3 loop: CASSQDRGRRGTDTQYF. CDR3 sequence (DNA): TGTGCCAGCAGCCAAGATAGAGGCAGGCGTGGAACAGATACGCAGTATTTT.

The sample holds many counts of this clonotype. The chain carries TRBV7-9 and TRBJ1-1; TRBD1 matches at 9 bases. Trimming took 4 bases from V and 2 from J; bases not matched to a gene: 11. Germline CDR1 reads SEHNR; CDR2 reads FQNEAQ (reference sequence). This CDR3 is built from 17 residues. CDR3 in DNA: TGTGCCAGCAGCTCCCGCCGAAGGACAGGGGATAACACTGAAGCTTTCTTT. Encoded protein: CASSSRRRTGDNTEAFF.

This rearrangement joins TRBV7-2 to TRBJ2-6; D may be TRBD2 (5 bases). Trimming took 0 bases from V and 0 from J, leaving 15 bases between them. Germline V gene data show CDR1 as SGHTA and CDR2 as FQGNSA. CDR3 length equals 19 residues. CDR3: CASSLARVALGSGANVLTF. For the CDR3, the DNA is TGTGCCAGCAGCTTAGCGCGGGTAGCGCTCGGCTCTGGGGCCAACGTCCTGACTTTC.

The table lists this clonotype with many counts. V is TRBV6-2 or TRBV6-3 and J is TRBJ2-6; possibly TRBD1 for D (7 bases). The CDR3 consists of 15 residues. Germline lookup yields CDR1 MNHEY and CDR2 SVGEGT. V was shortened by 11 bases and J by 1 base, with 15 bases between the two germline ends. CDR3 DNA: TGTGCCTCGGGCAGGGGGGCTTCTGGGGCCAACGTCCTGACTTTC. It translates to CASGRGASGANVLTF.

This clonotype showed up many times. DNA of the CDR3: TGTGCCTGGAGTGTTGCCCACGAGCAGTACTTC. Protein product: CAWSVAHEQYF. The chain couples TRBV30 to TRBJ2-7; D unresolved. The germline V gene has CDR1 GTSNPN and CDR2 SVGIG (reference sequence). The CDR3 covers 11 residues. V was clipped by 0 bases and J by 5 bases, with 5 bases between them.

V is TRBV30 and J is TRBJ1-5; D remains unclear. CDR3 length equals 13 residues. Germline V gene lookup returns CDR1 GTSNPN and CDR2 SVGIG (reference sequence). Trimming removed 3 bases at V and 5 bases at J, with 11 bases between. The DNA for the CDR3 is TGTGCCTGGAGACGGACCTCCGATCAGCCCCAGCATTTT. Its protein is CAWRRTSDQPQHF.

This clonotype was counted a few times. The chain uses TRBV6-2 or TRBV6-3 and TRBJ2-4; D unresolved. CDR3 length: 17 residues. Germline-derived CDR1 and CDR2 are MNHEY and SVGEGT. The ends were cut back, 2 bases at V and 0 bases at J, with 14 bases in the middle. CDR3 coding DNA: TGTGCCAGCAGTTACGACCGAAAAAAACTAGCCAAAAACATTCAGTACTTC. It yields the protein CASSYDRKKLAKNIQYF.

The chain recombines TRBV2 with TRBJ1-5; weak D call: TRBD1 (5 bases). From germline, CDR1 is SNHLY and CDR2 FYNNEI. This CDR3 is 15 amino acids long. Trimming shortened V by 5 bases and J by 3 bases, and 14 bases separated the two germline ends. This chain's CDR3 is CASSQGGGFNQPQHF. Written as DNA, the CDR3 is TGTGCCAGCAGTCAGGGTGGGGGTTTCAATCAGCCCCAGCATTTT.

This clonotype was counted ten times or more. The chain combines TRBV7-2 with TRBJ1-1, with TRBD1 as a possible D gene (6 bases). V was shortened by 5 bases and J by 2 bases, with 12 bases between the two germline ends. The CDR3 spans 14 residues. The germline V gene encodes CDR1 SGHTA and CDR2 FQGNSA. CDR3 coding DNA: TGTGCCAGCAGCCCGGGACACGCTAACACTGAAGCTTTCTTT. Translated, it gives CASSPGHANTEAFF. The full variable domain, with the rest looked up from reference TRBV7-2 and TRBJ1-1, is GAGVSQSPSNKVTEKGKDVELRCDPISGHTALYWYRQSLGQGLEFLIYFQGNSAPDKSGLPSDRFSAERTGGSVSTLTIQRTQQEDSAVYLCASSPGHANTEAFFGQGTRLTVV.